This TCR beta chain was obtained from a study of Ad26.COV2.S vaccination and SARS-CoV-2 variants. Findings of the study overall: TCR breadth and depth estimates may have understated total T cell responses.

The treatment: about 20 received Ad26.COV2.S at low or high dose, single or two shots; several received placebo; per-sample allocation not given. Specimens were obtained on day 63 following the first vaccine or placebo injection. TCRdb keeps only in-frame clones here, not all; method: immunoSEQ multiplex PCR. The repertoire holds around 400,000 clones, roughly 90% seen once, with more than 10% in the top ten. V gave up 1 base and J gave up 2 bases; unmatched junction bases: 4. The germline gives CDR1 SGHTA, CDR2 FQGNSA. The CDR3 runs to 16 residues. Note on this clone: Its antigen is not known.

The chain has TRBV7-2 and TRBJ2-1; 8 bases line up with TRBD2. The receptor was isolated from a person aged 18 to 65 who received the Ad26.COV2.S COVID-19 vaccine or a placebo. The input for sequencing was peripheral blood, taken in a trial of Ad26.COV2.S vaccine versus placebo. CDR3 in amino acids: CASSLVPGRAYNEQFF. The CDR3 region has the DNA TGTGCCAGCAGCTTAGTTCCCGGGAGGGCCTACAATGAGCAGTTCTTC.